One sample yielded the 10 T cell receptor beta chains listed below, sequenced in a study of T cell repertoires in cytomegalovirus infection. A single record per CDR3 protein comes from TCRdb applying MiXCR to the reads. Altogether about 340,000 distinct CDR3 sequences are present, roughly 29% being singletons, with the ten largest covering 20%. Their antigens are not known. The sample here was cultured PBMCs, taken from culture after CMV antigen stimulation. These receptors all stem from a human donor in good health (CMV status not recorded). Some clones in this sample may be carry-over from other donors' samples.

This clonotype has only one observation. This chain links TRBV7-3 with TRBJ2-6; 7 bases line up with TRBD1. Germline V gene lookup returns CDR1 SGHTA and CDR2 FQGTGA. The CDR3 sequence is 14 residues long. The V gene end was trimmed by 11 bases and the J gene end by 1 base; junction bases not matched to a gene: 5. For the CDR3, the DNA is TGTGCCTCCACAGGGGAATCTGGGGCCAACGTCCTGACTTTC. Translation gives CASTGESGANVLTF.

This chain links TRBV27 with TRBJ1-1; maybe TRBD1 (5 bases). CDR1 and CDR2 (germline): MNHEY, SMNVEV (reference sequence). This CDR3 spans 14 amino acids. V was cut by 7 bases and J by 5 bases, with 17 bases left in between. The CDR3 nucleotides read TGTGCCAGCAATCGCGGGACTGAGGGGACTGAAGCTTTCTTT. It translates to CASNRGTEGTEAFF.

Concerning this clonotype: A much larger clone is a single base away; this may be a read error. This chain links TRBV11-3 with TRBJ2-3; D is unclear. From germline, CDR1 is SGHNT and CDR2 YENEEA. The CDR3 has 13 residues. Trimming cost V 8 bases and J 7 bases, with 16 bases left between them. This CDR3 is CASSLTTRNTQYF. The CDR3 DNA is TGTGCCAGCTCCTTAACAACTCGGAATACGCAGTATTTT.

This clonotype was found many times. This chain joins TRBV7-8 and TRBJ1-2; 8 nucleotides agree with TRBD1. The trim removed 2 bases at V and 5 bases at J, leaving 7 bases unmatched. Germline CDR1 and CDR2: SGHVS and FQNEAQ. CDR3 size: 15 residues. The CDR3 loop reads CASSLTDRGHYGYTF. In DNA, the CDR3 is TGTGCCAGCAGCTTAACCGACAGGGGACATTATGGCTACACCTTC.

The V and J genes are TRBV28 and TRBJ2-5, with D unresolved. Deletions cut 5 bases from V and 2 bases from J, with 3 bases between. This CDR3 is built from 11 residues. The V gene's germline CDR1 is MDHEN and CDR2 SYDVKM. Here the CDR3 reads CASSGQETQYF. The DNA of the CDR3 is TGTGCCAGCAGTGGGCAAGAGACCCAGTACTTC.

The chain has TRBV27 and TRBJ2-7, with 8 positions matching TRBD1. This CDR3 region has 15 residues. V trimming: 5 bases; J trimming: 1 base; junction bases outside the gene matches: 7. Germline V lookup: CDR1 MNHEY, CDR2 SMNVEV (reference sequence). The chain's CDR3 is CASSPRTGGSYEQYF. CDR3 nucleotides: TGTGCCAGCAGTCCACGCACAGGGGGTTCCTACGAGCAGTACTTC.

The chain links TRBV9 to TRBJ2-5; the match to TRBD2 covers 7 bases. This CDR3 has 16 amino acids. Germline V lookup: CDR1 SGDLS, CDR2 YYNGEE. V was pared by 2 bases and J by 5 bases, with 12 bases of the junction left unmatched. The CDR3 region is CASSVGPNGRRETQYF. CDR3 bases: TGTGCCAGCAGCGTCGGCCCGAACGGGAGGAGGGAGACCCAGTACTTC. The whole variable domain, remainder taken from reference TRBV9 and TRBJ2-5, is DSGVTQTPKHLITATGQRVTLRCSPRSGDLSVYWYQQSLDQGLQFLIQYYNGEERAKGNILERFSAQQFPDLHSELNLSSLELGDSALYFCASSVGPNGRRETQYFGPGTRLLVL.

The V and J genes are TRBV4-1 and TRBJ1-5; D is unresolved. This CDR3 has 17 residues. V lost 0 bases and J 1 base, leaving 13 bases between the germline ends. The germline V gene has CDR1 MGHRA and CDR2 YSYEKL. CDR3 bases: TGCGCCAGCAGCCAAGAACGTCAGATTCGGAGCAATCAGCCCCAGCATTTT. It is translated as CASSQERQIRSNQPQHF.

The gene calls are TRBV7-8 and TRBJ2-3; D remains ambiguous. The CDR3 is 14 amino acids. Germline CDR1 reads SGHVS; CDR2 reads FQNEAQ. V dropped 4 bases and J dropped 0 bases, with 8 bases sitting between them. CDR3 coding DNA: TGTGCCAGCAGCTCGGTAGTAAGCACAGATACGCAGTATTTT. Its translation: CASSSVVSTDTQYF.

This chain connects TRBV11-2 to TRBJ2-2; a weak D match, TRBD2 (7 bases). This CDR3 has 18 amino acids. Per the germline V gene, CDR1 is SGHAT and CDR2 is FQNNGV. V lost 2 bases and J 2 bases, leaving 18 bases between the germline ends. Here the CDR3 reads CASSLRPVSGGNTGELFF. In nucleotides, the CDR3 is TGTGCCAGCAGCTTAAGACCAGTTTCGGGGGGCAACACCGGGGAGCTGTTTTTT. Complete variable domain (other parts from reference TRBV11-2 and TRBJ2-2): EAGVAQSPRYKIIEKRQSVAFWCNPISGHATLYWYQQILGQGPKLLIQFQNNGVVDDSQLPKDRFSAERLKGVDSTLKIQPAKLEDSAVYLCASSLRPVSGGNTGELFFGEGSRLTVL.